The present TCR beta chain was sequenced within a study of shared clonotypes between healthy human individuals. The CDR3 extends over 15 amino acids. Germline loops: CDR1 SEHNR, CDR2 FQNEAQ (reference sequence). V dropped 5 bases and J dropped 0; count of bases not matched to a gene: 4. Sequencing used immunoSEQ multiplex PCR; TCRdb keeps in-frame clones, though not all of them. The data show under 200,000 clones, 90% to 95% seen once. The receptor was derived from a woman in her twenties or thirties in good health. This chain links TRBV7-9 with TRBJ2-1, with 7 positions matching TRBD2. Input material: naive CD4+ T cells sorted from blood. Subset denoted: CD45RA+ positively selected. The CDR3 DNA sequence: TGTGCCAGCAGCGCCGGGGGGAGCTCCTACAATGAGCAGTTCTTC. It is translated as CASSAGGSSYNEQFF.